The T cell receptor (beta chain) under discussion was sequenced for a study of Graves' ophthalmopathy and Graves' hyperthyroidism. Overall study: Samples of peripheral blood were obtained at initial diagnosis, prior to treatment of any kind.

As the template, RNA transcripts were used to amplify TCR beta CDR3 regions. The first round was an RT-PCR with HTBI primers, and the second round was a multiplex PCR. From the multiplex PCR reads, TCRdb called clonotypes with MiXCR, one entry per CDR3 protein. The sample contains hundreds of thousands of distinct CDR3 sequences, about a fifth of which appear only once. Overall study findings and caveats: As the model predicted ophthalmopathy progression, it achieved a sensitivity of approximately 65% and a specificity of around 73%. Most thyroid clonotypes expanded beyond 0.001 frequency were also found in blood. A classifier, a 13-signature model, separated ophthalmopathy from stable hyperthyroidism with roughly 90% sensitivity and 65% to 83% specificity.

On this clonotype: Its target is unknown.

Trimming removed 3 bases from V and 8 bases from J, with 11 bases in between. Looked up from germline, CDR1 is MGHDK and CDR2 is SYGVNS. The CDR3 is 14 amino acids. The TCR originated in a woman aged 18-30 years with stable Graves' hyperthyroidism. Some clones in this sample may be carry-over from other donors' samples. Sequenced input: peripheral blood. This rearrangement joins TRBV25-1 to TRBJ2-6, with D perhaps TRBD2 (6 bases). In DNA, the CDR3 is TGTGCCAGCAGTGACGCGGGAAAGACCAACGTCCTGACTTTC. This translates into CASSDAGKTNVLTF.